This record concerns one T cell receptor beta chain sequence. Its antigen is undetermined. CDR3 size: 16 residues. This record belongs to a study of chemoradiotherapy in HPV16-positive cancers. Study summary: Candidate HPV-specific T-cell clones and common TCR motifs came from functional assays in two HPV16-positive patients.

The data were produced by immunoSEQ multiplex PCR, yet TCRdb's version contains in-frame clones alone and is incomplete. The top ten hold about a tenth of the sample, which has approximately 2,500 clones, around 85% seen once. Study conclusions and caveats: Candidate HPV-specific clones and E7-related TCR motifs grew in tumor during treatment. HPV-specific T cells were functionally defined from only a couple of HPV16-positive patients. Better recurrence-free survival went with HPV-responsive T-cell expansion in HPV16-positive patients.

Sequenced material: tumor tissue, taken from a patient who underwent chemoradiotherapy. The V and J genes are TRBV21-1 and TRBJ2-5; the listed D gene, TRBD1, was not tested against the DNA. TRBV21-1 is described as a pseudogene. The TCR was taken from a human donor with HPV-associated anogenital cancer. DNA for the CDR3: TGTGCCAGCAGCAACCTCCGGGACAGGGTGGAAGAGACCCAGTACTTC. Its translation: CASSNLRDRVEETQYF.